Below, 21 T cell receptor beta chains from the same sample are listed, as sequenced in a study of blood T cells in healthy people across ages (dated by TCRdb to about 2015). Libraries were made using 5' RACE. Sequencing was performed on an Illumina HiSeq 2500. A second PCR of about 6 to 11 cycles was performed with a sample-barcoded 5' primer and a J-beta primer mix. In TCRdb, the public reads were trimmed at Q25 with fastp and aligned with MiXCR, with productive beta chains retained. Merged by CDR3 protein, the rows form single entries marked with the most common genes and DNA. Present in this sample are 1.5 million to 2 million distinct CDR3 sequences, over 25% of which were seen just once. The ten largest clonotypes hold more than 6% of the sample. Sequenced input: blood. The receptor set was obtained from a woman younger than 45 in good health.

The chain couples TRBV11-2 to TRBJ1-2, with 8 nucleotides matching TRBD1. Germline trimming cut 0 bases from V and 1 base from J; bases unmatched to any gene: 4. Germline lookup yields CDR1 SGHAT and CDR2 FQNNGV. The CDR3 totals 16 residues. In nucleotides, the CDR3 is TGTGCCAGCAGCTTAGATTTTGGACAGGGTAACTATGGCTACACCTTC. Its protein is CASSLDFGQGNYGYTF.

A few counts support this clonotype. V and J are TRBV9 and TRBJ2-5; 7 positions match TRBD1. Germline V CDR1 and CDR2: SGDLS, YYNGEE. The CDR3 is 16 amino acids. J gave up 5 bases and V 0 bases, and 10 bases lay outside the gene matches. The chain's CDR3 is CASSVEGGALRETQYF. CDR3 in DNA: TGTGCCAGCAGCGTAGAAGGGGGCGCATTACGGGAGACCCAGTACTTC. The variable domain in full, completed from reference TRBV9 and TRBJ2-5, reads DSGVTQTPKHLITATGQRVTLRCSPRSGDLSVYWYQQSLDQGLQFLIQYYNGEERAKGNILERFSAQQFPDLHSELNLSSLELGDSALYFCASSVEGGALRETQYFGPGTRLLVL.

The chain uses TRBV3-1 and TRBJ1-2; D perhaps matches TRBD1 (6 bases). The CDR3 extends over 14 amino acids. Germline lookup yields CDR1 LGHDT and CDR2 YNNKEL (reference sequence). Trimming cost V 4 bases and J 4 bases, with 13 bases left between them. Here the CDR3 reads CASSLRDISYGYTF. The CDR3 bases are TGTGCCAGCAGCCTTAGGGACATATCCTATGGCTACACCTTC.

This clonotype has only a few counts. A read error may account for a junction end that differs from germline. The CDR3 nucleotides read TGTGCCAGCAGCTTAGCGCGCGGCACGAAGACCGGGGAGCTGTTTTTT. Protein sequence: CASSLARGTKTGELFF. The chain couples TRBV7-2 to TRBJ2-2; unclear D gene. The CDR3 is 16 amino acids. Germline-derived CDR1 and CDR2 are SGHTA and FQGNSA.

The V gene is TRBV7-9, the J gene TRBJ2-5; 9 bases agree with TRBD2. CDR1 is SEHNR and CDR2 is FQNEAQ in the germline V gene (reference sequence). This CDR3 spans 15 amino acids. With 3 bases clipped from V and 1 base from J, the junction kept 3 bases outside the gene matches. The CDR3 is CASSFGGRAQETQYF. CDR3 nucleotide sequence: TGTGCCAGCAGCTTCGGCGGGAGGGCCCAAGAGACCCAGTACTTC. Variable domain in full (rest from reference TRBV7-9 and TRBJ2-5): DTGVSQNPRHKITKRGQNVTFRCDPISEHNRLYWYRQTLGQGPEFLTYFQNEAQLEKSRLLSDRFSAERPKGSFSTLEIQRTEQGDSAMYLCASSFGGRAQETQYFGPGTRLLVL.

This sequence joins TRBV14 and TRBJ2-1; D not certain. In germline, CDR1 is SGHDN, CDR2 FVKESK. V dropped 0 bases and J dropped 0 bases, with 9 bases sitting between them. This CDR3 has 16 residues. The CDR3 is CASSQDALDSYNEQFF. CDR3 nucleotides: TGTGCCAGCAGCCAAGATGCCCTAGACTCCTACAATGAGCAGTTCTTC.

This chain links TRBV20-1 with TRBJ2-7, with D perhaps TRBD2 (6 bases). Trimming took off 1 base at V and 3 bases at J, with 13 bases between the two ends. There are 14 residues in the CDR3. CDR1 is DFQATT, CDR2 SNEGSKA, per germline (reference sequence). The CDR3 loop reads CSARAYEDYYEQYF. The CDR3 coding sequence is TGCAGTGCTAGAGCCTACGAGGACTACTACGAGCAGTACTTC.

This clonotype was counted many times. Compared with germline, one end of the junction differs, possibly owing to a read error. V usage is TRBV5-1 and J usage is TRBJ1-4; TRBD1 aligns across 10 bases. Germline V CDR1 and CDR2: SGHRS, YFSETQ. CDR3 size: 14 residues. The CDR3 protein is CASSSGQGYEKLFF. CDR3 DNA sequence: TGTGCCAGCAGTTCGGGACAGGGGTATGAAAAACTGTTTTTT.

This clonotype came up once. The rearrangement links TRBV7-2 to TRBJ2-5; 10 nucleotides agree with TRBD2. The germline gives CDR1 SGHTA, CDR2 FQGNSA. V trimming: 0 bases; J trimming: 7 bases; junction bases outside the gene matches: 8. This CDR3 has 16 residues. CDR3 in amino acids: CASSLARTSGRGTQYF. The CDR3 DNA reads TGTGCCAGCAGCTTAGCGCGGACTAGCGGTCGGGGGACCCAGTACTTC.

The chain links TRBV3-1 to TRBJ1-5; D unresolved. Germline lookup yields CDR1 LGHDT and CDR2 YNNKEL (reference sequence). This CDR3 comprises 13 residues. Trimming left V 2 bases short and J 11 bases short, with 13 bases between. CDR3: CASSQLEDDAQHF. The CDR3 bases are TGTGCCAGCAGCCAACTGGAGGACGACGCCCAGCATTTT.

This clonotype was picked up a small number of times. The rearrangement joins TRBV10-3 to TRBJ1-1, with D uncertain. Trimming stripped 2 bases from V and 3 bases from J, with 7 bases between. There are 13 residues in the CDR3. Germline CDR1 reads ENHRY; CDR2 reads SYGVKD. CDR3 sequence reads: CAISEIVHTEAFF. The CDR3 bases are TGTGCCATCAGTGAGATCGTCCACACTGAAGCTTTCTTT.

This rearrangement joins TRBV20-1 to TRBJ2-7; D is perhaps TRBD1 or TRBD2 (5 bases each). The end of the DNA aligns better with TRBJ2-5, so the J call may be wrong. The length of the CDR3 is 12 residues. Germline CDR1 reads DFQATT; CDR2 reads SNEGSKA (reference sequence). CDR3 region: CSASRGPETQYF. The CDR3 DNA sequence: TGCAGTGCCTCACGGGGCCCCGAGACCCAGTACTTC.

This clonotype was observed many times. V is TRBV20-1 and J is TRBJ2-4; 9 bases match TRBD2. The CDR3 is 15 amino acids. V lost 3 bases and J lost 3; bases outside the gene matches: 6. Germline V CDR1 and CDR2: DFQATT, SNEGSKA (reference sequence). Here the CDR3 reads CSARDSGGSKNIQYF. In nucleotides, the CDR3 is TGCAGTGCTAGGGATAGCGGGGGAAGCAAAAACATTCAGTACTTC.

This clonotype was observed at least ten times. V gene TRBV5-1 combines with J gene TRBJ2-7, with TRBD1 matching 7 bases. V gave up 3 bases and J gave up 5 bases; unmatched junction bases: 5. The CDR3 sequence is 13 residues long. In germline, CDR1 is SGHRS, CDR2 YFSETQ. The CDR3 reads CASSYFQGDEQYF. The CDR3 nucleotides are TGCGCCAGCAGCTATTTTCAGGGGGACGAGCAGTACTTC.

This clonotype was counted only a few times. V and J are TRBV12-3 or TRBV12-4 and TRBJ2-1, with 13 bases matching TRBD2. The CDR3 has 17 amino acids. V lost 3 bases and J lost 4; bases outside the gene matches: 6. This CDR3 is CASSLGLAGNTYNEQFF. CDR3 in DNA: TGTGCCAGCAGTTTGGGACTAGCGGGAAACACTTACAATGAGCAGTTCTTC.

Ten or more counts support this clonotype. This chain connects TRBV7-7 to TRBJ2-5; possible D gene TRBD2, 6 bases. CDR1 is SSHAT, CDR2 FNYEAQ, per germline (reference sequence). The CDR3 runs 15 residues. V was shortened by 5 bases and J by 7 bases, with 20 bases between the two germline ends. The CDR3 is CASSPTPTPGGTQYF. Here the CDR3 DNA reads TGTGCCAGCAGCCCTACACCGACCCCCGGGGGGACCCAGTACTTC.

The V call is TRBV11-3, the J call TRBJ2-2, with unresolved D. The germline V gene encodes CDR1 SGHNT and CDR2 YENEEA. V was pared by 5 bases and J by 3 bases, with 22 bases between. CDR3 size: 18 residues. Here the CDR3 DNA reads TGTGCCAGCAGCCCCAAAGCCGAACGGGCCGAACACACCGGGGAGCTGTTTTTT. Amino acid sequence: CASSPKAERAEHTGELFF.

This clonotype turned up a few times. The chain employs TRBV29-1 and TRBJ2-5; no reliable D call. The CDR3 contains 11 residues. V was clipped by 6 bases and J by 5 bases, with 10 bases between them. Germline assignment: CDR1 SQVTM and CDR2 ANQGSEA. CDR3 sequence: CSVWGYETQYF. In nucleotides, the CDR3 is TGCAGCGTATGGGGTTATGAGACCCAGTACTTC.

The sample holds a few counts of this clonotype. The gene calls are TRBV28 and TRBJ2-3; D possibly corresponds to TRBD2 (7 bases). The germline gives CDR1 MDHEN, CDR2 SYDVKM. V was cut by 6 bases and J by 5 bases, with 21 bases left in between. The CDR3 spans 16 residues. The CDR3 sequence: CASSHTGQGRGDTQYF. The CDR3 DNA reads as TGTGCCAGCAGCCACACGGGGCAGGGGAGGGGAGATACGCAGTATTTT.

V and J are TRBV12-5 and TRBJ2-1; D is perhaps TRBD2 (6 bases). Germline CDR1 and CDR2: LGHNT and FRNRAP. V shed 0 bases and J shed 9 bases, with 18 bases lying between them. The CDR3 runs to 16 residues. CDR3 loop: CASGLVHYPGEAEQFF. The CDR3 nucleotides read TGTGCTAGTGGTTTGGTACATTACCCGGGGGAGGCTGAGCAGTTCTTC.

This clonotype was seen many times. V gene TRBV5-6 combines with J gene TRBJ2-7; D unresolved. Looked up from germline, CDR1 is SGHDT and CDR2 is YYEEEE. Trimming removed 0 bases from V and 6 bases from J, with 7 bases in between. This CDR3 spans 12 amino acids. As DNA, the CDR3 is TGTGCCAGCAGCTTGGGTTCGTCCGAGCAGTACTTC. It encodes CASSLGSSEQYF.